This TCR beta chain was retrieved from a study of blood T cell repertoires in COVID-19. As for the study in general: COVID-19 samples, acute and convalescent, were from the United States, Italy and Spain.

The CDR3 runs to 15 residues. After removal of 0 bases from V and 8 bases from J, the junction contained 6 bases not matched to a gene. The germline gives CDR1 KGHSH, CDR2 LQKENI. As originally analysed: Nucleated cell number was recorded as an estimate derived from reference gene primer amplification. Produced via immunoSEQ multiplex PCR; TCRdb's table is partial and in-frame only. That table is the source of V, J and clone size, and D and trimming were worked out from the DNA. Altogether around 150,000 clones are present, about 85% being singletons, with the ten largest covering 0.99%. The specimen sequenced was peripheral blood. V usage is TRBV18 and J usage is TRBJ1-2, with 10 bases aligning to TRBD1. This sequence originates from a man between 18 and 29 years old with acute or convalescent COVID-19. CDR3 region: CASSPPETGGRGYTF. In DNA, the CDR3 is TGTGCCAGCTCACCACCAGAGACAGGGGGCCGGGGCTACACCTTC. Full variable domain (outside the CDR3, taken from reference TRBV18 and TRBJ1-2): NAGVMQNPRHLVRRRGQEARLRCSPMKGHSHVYWYRQLPEEGLKFMVYLQKENIIDESGMPKERFSAEFPKEGPSILRIQQVVRGDSAAYFCASSPPETGGRGYTFGSGTRLTVV.